In its sample, the clone carrying this TCR beta chain was seen a few times. Its antigen remains unidentified. Time point: patch test 2, 6 weeks after DPC sensitization. The treatment denotes: therapeutic diphenylcyclopropenone sensitization with weekly scalp DPC. Ahead of applying each patch test, blood was sampled. The record originates from a study of human T cells and chemical hapten exposure. Study results and caveats: Expanded TCRs produced significantly more large CDR3 similarity clusters than controls did.

TCRdb re-called the RACE reads with MiXCR, one entry per CDR3 protein. The sample has approximately 100,000 distinct CDR3 sequences; about a tenth are singletons. V lost 4 bases to trimming and J lost 3 bases, with 10 bases between them. CDR3 size: 13 residues. Germline V gives CDR1 ENHRY, CDR2 SYGVKD. The clonotype was recovered from a woman between 40 and 55 years old with alopecia areata. Some clones in this sample may be carry-over from other donors' samples. The chain carries TRBV10-3 and TRBJ2-7; no reliable D call. This sample comprised whole blood, obtained in connection with sensitization to the hapten diphenylcyclopropenone (DPC). This CDR3 reads CAISGQTIYEQYF. The CDR3 coding sequence is TGTGCCATCAGTGGGCAAACGATCTACGAGCAGTACTTC.